This T cell receptor (beta chain) was identified during a study of T cell repertoires in cytomegalovirus infection. Background on the study: An indication of both CMV infection and matching HLA type came from public TCR beta signatures. Study results and caveats: Accumulated public TCR beta family frequency recognized individuals carrying CMV together with the relevant HLA.

Germline assignment: CDR1 LNHDA and CDR2 SQIVND (reference sequence). The CDR3 has 15 residues. Trimming pared 8 bases from V and 4 bases from J, leaving 15 bases between. This clonotype was counted only a few times. No antigen is known for it. TCRdb redid the calling of the reads with MiXCR, one entry per CDR3 protein. The data show 250,000 or so distinct CDR3 sequences, with 10% to 15% seen just once and around 1.6% held by the top ten. The TCR sequence derives from a human donor in good health (CMV status not recorded). Some clones in this sample may be carry-over from other donors' samples. J is TRBJ2-6 and V is TRBV19, with D perhaps matching TRBD2 (7 bases). The source material was PBMCs. CDR3 DNA sequence: TGTGCCAGTCGGAGGGGGGGGGGCGGGGCCAACGTCCTGACTTTC. Translating it yields CASRRGGGGANVLTF. Variable domain in full (rest from reference TRBV19 and TRBJ2-6): DGGITQSPKYLFRKEGQNVTLSCEQNLNHDAMYWYRQDPGQGLRLIYYSQIVNDFQKGDIAEGYSVSREKKESFPLTVTSAQKNPTAFYLCASRRGGGGANVLTFGAGSRLTVL.